The 20 T cell receptor beta chains listed next were all sequenced from one sample in a study of T cell repertoires in cytomegalovirus infection. TCRdb reprocessed the reads via MiXCR and lists one record per CDR3 protein. Among roughly 250,000 distinct CDR3 sequences listed, 9% to 15% were seen once. The sample taken for sequencing was PBMCs. These receptor sequences come from a human donor in good health (CMV status not recorded). Some clones in this sample may be carry-over from other donors' samples.

The chain employs TRBV29-1 and TRBJ2-3, with 7 bases aligning to TRBD1. With V trimmed by 6 bases and J by 4 bases, 1 base remained unmatched. CDR3 length: 11 amino acids. Looked up from germline, CDR1 is SQVTM and CDR2 is ANQGSEA. CDR3 in amino acids: CSVRGPDTQYF. The CDR3 DNA is TGCAGCGTAAGGGGGCCAGATACGCAGTATTTT.

The table lists this clonotype with a count of one. J is TRBJ1-1 and V is TRBV5-6; possibly TRBD1 for D (6 bases). Germline CDR1 SGHDT, CDR2 YYEEEE. V was trimmed by 1 base and J by 5 bases, leaving 12 bases between them. The CDR3 length is 14 residues. The CDR3 reads CASSLYYQGTEAFF. In DNA form, the CDR3 reads TGTGCCAGCAGCTTGTATTATCAGGGGACTGAAGCTTTCTTT.

Many counts were recorded for this clonotype. The rearrangement joins TRBV11-2 to TRBJ2-3; a weak D match, TRBD1 (6 bases). The V and J ends lost 5 bases and 6 bases respectively, with 15 bases between them. The CDR3 contains 14 residues. Germline assignment: CDR1 SGHAT and CDR2 FQNNGV. The CDR3 DNA sequence: TGTGCCAGCAGCCCTGGACAGCCCTCCGATACGCAGTATTTT. This gives the protein CASSPGQPSDTQYF.

The genes are TRBV6-2 or TRBV6-3 and TRBJ1-5; D call uncertain. This CDR3 is built from 12 residues. The germline V and J ends were trimmed by 6 bases and 7 bases, with 10 bases remaining between them. Germline lookup yields CDR1 MNHEY and CDR2 SVGEGT. In DNA form, the CDR3 reads TGTGCCAGCAGCCCCGGGAGGCAGCCCCAGCATTTT. This sequence encodes CASSPGRQPQHF.

The chain carries TRBV2 and TRBJ2-2; 7 bases fit TRBD1. The CDR3 covers 15 residues. Unmatched junction bases numbered 7, after V lost 7 bases and J lost 2 bases. The germline gives CDR1 SNHLY, CDR2 FYNNEI. This chain's CDR3 is CASKTAGGNTGELFF. As DNA, the CDR3 is TGTGCCAGCAAGACCGCAGGGGGTAACACCGGGGAGCTGTTTTTT.

This clonotype was counted between two and nine times. This rearrangement joins TRBV10-3 to TRBJ2-2; 13 nucleotides match TRBD2. The CDR3 length is 18 residues. CDR1 and CDR2 from the germline V gene are ENHRY and SYGVKD. Losses at the gene ends were 5 bases for V and 7 bases for J; bases not matched to a gene: 13. The CDR3 coding sequence is TGTGCCATCAGTTCGACTAGCGGGAGGCCCGAAGGTGGCGGGGAGCTGTTTTTT. It encodes CAISSTSGRPEGGGELFF.

This clonotype was recorded at least ten times. The chain is built from TRBV7-2 and TRBJ1-5; a possible D gene is TRBD1 (6 bases). Germline-derived CDR1 and CDR2 are SGHTA and FQGNSA. The germline V and J ends were trimmed by 3 bases and 7 bases, with 16 bases remaining between them. The CDR3 is made up of 15 amino acids. The CDR3 coding sequence is TGTGCCAGCAGCTTTGAGGGGGGCGGGTGGCAGCCCCAGCATTTT. Translation gives CASSFEGGGWQPQHF. Full variable domain (missing parts from reference TRBV7-2 and TRBJ1-5): GAGVSQSPSNKVTEKGKDVELRCDPISGHTALYWYRQSLGQGLEFLIYFQGNSAPDKSGLPSDRFSAERTGGSVSTLTIQRTQQEDSAVYLCASSFEGGGWQPQHFGDGTRLSIL.

The table lists this clonotype with many counts. CDR3 in DNA: TGTGCCAGCAGCCGACAATCGACAGGGAGCGGATACACCGGGGAGCTGTTTTTT. This translates into CASSRQSTGSGYTGELFF. The J gene is TRBJ2-2, the V gene TRBV7-2; 7 bases align to TRBD1. The CDR3 has 18 residues. Germline V gives CDR1 SGHTA, CDR2 FQGNSA. The V and J ends lost 5 bases and 3 bases, in that order; junction bases with no gene match: 15.

The table lists this clonotype with many counts. V gene TRBV7-2 combines with J gene TRBJ1-1, with a possible D match to TRBD1 (5 bases). This CDR3 spans 15 amino acids. V was clipped by 7 bases and J by 1 base, with 16 bases between them. CDR1 and CDR2 from the germline V gene are SGHTA and FQGNSA. The CDR3 region is CASIPLQEPNTEAFF. The CDR3 DNA reads as TGTGCCAGCATACCTTTACAGGAGCCGAACACTGAAGCTTTCTTT.

This clonotype was recorded at least ten times. This chain joins TRBV7-2 and TRBJ1-2; D call uncertain. The V and J ends lost 3 bases and 5 bases respectively, with 13 bases between them. Germline assignment: CDR1 SGHTA and CDR2 FQGNSA. The CDR3 covers 14 residues. The CDR3 here is CASSFPNEGYGYTF. The CDR3 DNA is TGTGCCAGCAGCTTTCCCAACGAAGGGTATGGCTACACCTTC.

This clonotype was seen repeatedly, ten times or more. This sequence joins TRBV7-2 and TRBJ2-3; tentatively, D is TRBD2 (5 bases). Looked up from germline, CDR1 is SGHTA and CDR2 is FQGNSA. This CDR3 is built from 14 residues. The germline V and J ends were trimmed by 8 bases and 4 bases, with 16 bases remaining between them. CDR3 in DNA: TGTGCCAGCTTTTCGGGGTGGGGAGCAGATACGCAGTATTTT. Translated, it gives CASFSGWGADTQYF.

This clonotype was counted ten times or more. V and J are TRBV10-3 and TRBJ2-5, with D unclear. V was trimmed by 0 bases and J by 1 base, leaving 6 bases between them. CDR1 and CDR2 (germline): ENHRY, SYGVKD. This CDR3 has 14 amino acids. CDR3: CAISESAGQETQYF. CDR3 coding DNA: TGTGCCATCAGTGAGTCGGCAGGCCAAGAGACCCAGTACTTC.

The table lists this clonotype with many counts. This chain uses TRBV6-2 or TRBV6-3 with TRBJ2-7; no clear D gene. CDR1 and CDR2 from the germline V gene are MNHEY and SVGEGT. With 5 bases removed from V and 3 bases from J, the gap between germline ends came to 8 bases. The CDR3 is made up of 12 amino acids. The CDR3 DNA sequence: TGTGCCAGCAGTGAACGTCGCTACGAGCAGTACTTC. It yields the protein CASSERRYEQYF.

This clonotype was seen many times. The V and J genes are TRBV10-3 and TRBJ2-7; a weak D match, TRBD2 (5 bases). Germline lookup yields CDR1 ENHRY and CDR2 SYGVKD. Trimming left V 2 bases short and J 2 bases short, with 16 bases between. The CDR3 sequence is 16 residues long. CDR3 region: CAISERLEGPTYEQYF. For the CDR3, the DNA is TGTGCCATCAGTGAGCGTCTTGAGGGTCCCACCTACGAGCAGTACTTC.

This clonotype was seen ten or more times. V is TRBV7-9 and J is TRBJ2-1; 10 nucleotides match TRBD2. The CDR3 sequence is 16 residues long. Trimming at V came to 4 bases and at J to 7 bases, leaving 10 bases not matched to a gene. CDR1 is SEHNR, CDR2 FQNEAQ, per germline (reference sequence). The CDR3 sequence: CASSSPPGLAINEQFF. DNA for the CDR3: TGTGCCAGCAGCTCCCCCCCGGGACTAGCGATTAATGAGCAGTTCTTC.

In its sample, this clonotype was seen many times. This chain joins TRBV7-2 and TRBJ2-3, with a possible D match to TRBD2 (6 bases). Germline V gives CDR1 SGHTA, CDR2 FQGNSA. V lost 1 base to trimming and J lost 3 bases, with 11 bases between them. The CDR3 covers 15 residues. The CDR3 nucleotides are TGTGCCAGCAGCTTAGTCGGAGGGAATACAGATACGCAGTATTTT. This gives the protein CASSLVGGNTDTQYF.

This clonotype has ten or more counts. This chain links TRBV6-2 or TRBV6-3 with TRBJ2-1, with TRBD2 matching 10 bases. The germline gives CDR1 MNHEY, CDR2 SVGEGT. CDR3 size: 16 residues. Trimming at V came to 7 bases and at J to 3 bases, leaving 9 bases not matched to a gene. The CDR3 protein is CASMMSGGASYNEQFF. Here the CDR3 DNA reads TGTGCCAGCATGATGAGCGGGGGGGCAAGCTACAATGAGCAGTTCTTC.

Ten or more counts support this clonotype. The V gene is TRBV4-3, the J gene TRBJ2-1; 12 positions match TRBD2. This CDR3 comprises 16 residues. Germline V gives CDR1 LGHNA, CDR2 YSLEER. The trim removed 2 bases at V and 7 bases at J, leaving 6 bases unmatched. CDR3 nucleotide sequence: TGCGCCAGCAGCCAACGTCTAGCGGGAGGGGGTAATGAGCAGTTCTTC. Translation: CASSQRLAGGGNEQFF.

This CDR3 reads CASSHNSGQETQYF. For the CDR3, the DNA is TGTGCCAGCAGCCATAATAGCGGACAAGAGACCCAGTACTTC. This chain links TRBV11-2 with TRBJ2-5, with D maybe TRBD2 (6 bases). V was pared by 5 bases and J by 2 bases, with 12 bases between. The CDR3 loop spans 14 amino acids. The germline CDR1 and CDR2 sequences are SGHAT and FQNNGV.

A few counts support this clonotype. V is TRBV5-1 and J is TRBJ2-1; TRBD2 matches at 11 bases. The CDR3 is 16 residues long. CDR1 and CDR2 (germline): SGHRS, YFSETQ. The trim removed 0 bases at V and 6 bases at J, leaving 5 bases unmatched. Written as DNA, the CDR3 is TGCGCCAGCAGCTTGGAGACTAGCGGGATTTCCAATGAGCAGTTCTTC. Its protein is CASSLETSGISNEQFF. Combining the CDR3 with reference TRBV5-1 and TRBJ2-1 gives the whole variable domain KAGVTQTPRYLIKTRGQQVTLSCSPISGHRSVSWYQQTPGQGLQFLFEYFSETQRNKGNFPGRFSGRQFSNSRSEMNVSTLELGDSALYLCASSLETSGISNEQFFGPGTRLTVL.